The clone carrying this TCR beta chain was seen only a few times. Its specificity is unknown. PCR was performed using 60 Vbeta and 13 Jbeta primers. Clones were sequenced by immunoSEQ multiplex PCR, and TCRdb holds only the in-frame ones, with some missing. The sample lists about 97,000 clones; about 80% were seen once. Regarding donors, all were healthy bone marrow donors. Trimming removed 4 bases at V and 0 bases at J, with 7 bases between. The V gene's germline CDR1 is MNHNY and CDR2 SVGAGI (reference sequence). This CDR3 comprises 14 residues. The sample originates from a study of cytomegalovirus exposure and HLA in healthy donors. General study points: As a later analysis showed, a missense DCLRE1C variant was linked to trimming of TCR beta V- and J-genes. Researchers counted around 160 TCR beta chains as cytomegalovirus-associated. Links to common viral pathogens appeared, in a later analysis, for several of the most significant clusters.

This TCR derives from a man aged 40-50 years in good health and CMV-seronegative. The rearrangement joins TRBV6-6 to TRBJ1-3; D unresolved. The sequenced sample was PBMCs. CDR3 nucleotide sequence: TGTGCCAGCAGTTCGACACCCTCTGGAAACACCATATATTTT. This translates into CASSSTPSGNTIYF.